This T cell receptor (beta chain) emerged from a study of T cell responses to AZD1222 COVID-19 vaccine. Study-wide results and caveats: Among the donors, most were white British and more were female, and clonal diversity was possibly underestimated.

Worth noting for this clone: Antigen: not known.

Trimming removed 3 bases at V and 5 bases at J, with 10 bases between. CDR1 is MNHEY, CDR2 SMNVEV, per germline (reference sequence). The CDR3 loop spans 13 amino acids. Sequencing was performed with immunoSEQ multiplex PCR; in TCRdb, only in-frame clones are kept and a portion is missing. Here the sample spans about 160,000 clones, over 75% being singletons. This chain connects TRBV27 to TRBJ1-1; perhaps TRBD1 as D (5 bases). Source: peripheral blood, taken 28 days after the second AZD1222 dose. The source of this sequence is an adult who received the AZD1222 COVID-19 vaccine. CDR3 DNA sequence: TGTGCCAGCAGTTTGTGGGAGGGGACTGAAGCTTTCTTT. It encodes CASSLWEGTEAFF.